What follows are 2 T cell receptor beta chains derived from one specimen sequenced in a study of radiation and T cells in renal cell carcinoma. Time point indicated: blood 2 weeks post-SBRT. Regarding treatment: 15 Gy SBRT to primary tumor, nephrectomy 4 weeks later. The assay was immunoSEQ multiplex PCR, and TCRdb's table has in-frame clones only and misses some. The table lists about 130,000 clones, roughly four fifths of them singletons, with roughly 5.9% in the top ten. This specimen consisted of blood, obtained from a patient whose treatment included radiotherapy and nephrectomy. These receptors all come from a man in his forties or fifties with renal cell carcinoma.

V usage is TRBV27 and J usage is TRBJ2-1, with 7 nucleotides matching TRBD1. Germline CDR1 is MNHEY and CDR2 is SMNVEV (reference sequence). Losses at the gene ends were 1 base for V and 4 bases for J; bases not matched to a gene: 10. The CDR3 length is 17 residues. CDR3 sequence: CASSLFYSGTAYNEQFF. In DNA form, the CDR3 reads TGTGCCAGCAGTTTATTTTATTCCGGGACAGCTTACAATGAGCAGTTCTTC.

This clone occurred once. This chain links TRBV7-2 with TRBJ2-5; D remains unclear. Germline V gene data show CDR1 as SGHTA and CDR2 as FQGNSA. With 2 bases removed from V and 9 bases from J, the gap between germline ends came to 16 bases. This CDR3 is 14 amino acids long. The CDR3 loop reads CASSLTFSPRAQYF. CDR3 coding DNA: TGTGCCAGCAGCTTAACCTTTTCGCCTAGGGCCCAGTACTTC.